This T cell receptor (beta chain) derives from a study of ipilimumab plus nivolumab after autologous stem cell transplantation. Study-level background: The myeloma group: high-risk transplant-naive, or relapse within 3 years after first autologous transplant. Findings and caveats of the study: Authors suggest TCR repertoire, Treg phenotype and gut microbiota support further study.

A remark on this clone: The antigen remains undetermined.

Checkpoint therapy with ipilimumab 1 mg/kg began 14 to 28 days after transplant. Assay used: immunoSEQ multiplex PCR; TCRdb lists only in-frame clones, some missing. The table lists about 10,000 clones, about 67% of them singletons. The CDR3 contains 12 residues. Germline V gene lookup returns CDR1 WNHNN and CDR2 SYGVQD (reference sequence). V was pared by 4 bases and J by 7 bases, with 2 bases of the junction left unmatched. The sequence was obtained from a female donor with multiple myeloma. The sequences come from PBMCs, collected in a trial of ipilimumab plus nivolumab as post-transplant consolidation. The chain uses TRBV10-1 and TRBJ2-7; TRBD2 aligns across 9 bases. The CDR3, as DNA: TGCGCCAGCAGTGGCGGGGGGGGTGAGCAGTACTTC. This sequence encodes CASSGGGGEQYF.